This T cell receptor beta chain was identified in a study of cytomegalovirus exposure and HLA in healthy donors. The V end lost 2 bases, the J end lost 6 bases, and 20 bases lay between the germline ends. This CDR3 is 16 amino acids long. CDR1 is MNHNS and CDR2 is SASEGT in the germline V gene. Vbeta (60) and Jbeta (13) primers were used in the PCR. Clones were read by immunoSEQ multiplex PCR, and TCRdb kept only the in-frame ones, dropping some. The table includes around 93,000 clones, 80% to 90% detected once. This clone was recorded only once. Its antigen is unknown. Study-wide points: Presence/absence analyses took donor sequencing depth as roughly uniform. The CMV antigen specificity of a few CMV-associated chains was confirmed through in vitro analysis. The HLA-A and HLA-B alleles of most subjects were reportedly predicted accurately from TCR beta sequences.

This clonotype was obtained from a man younger than 45 in good health and CMV-seropositive. The specimen was PBMCs. This chain links TRBV6-1 with TRBJ2-7; D is perhaps TRBD2 (5 bases). CDR3 in DNA: TGTGCCAGCAGTGAACGACGAGGGCCTTCTCTCACCGAGCAGTACTTC. Translating gives CASSERRGPSLTEQYF.